This TCR beta chain was identified in a study of shared clonotypes between healthy human individuals. Whole-study findings and limits: A small donor pool kept down the genetic and exposure-history diversity that was represented. Richness estimates generally favored naive over memory subsets. The authors sampled blood alone, and tissue repertoires likely differ.

All donors were Caucasian adults living in Nashville, Tennessee. Regarding this clone: Its matching antigen is unknown. This may be a read error: a much more frequent sequence differs by one nucleotide.

Germline V gene sequence: CDR1 SGHRS, CDR2 YFSETQ. There are 11 residues in the CDR3. Some clones are missing from TCRdb's copy, which holds only in-frame ones; the method was immunoSEQ multiplex PCR. Of just over 2,000,000 clones in the sample, 95% were seen once. The V and J genes are TRBV5-1 and TRBJ2-7; D remains ambiguous. The end of the DNA is better explained by TRBJ2-5, so the J call may be wrong. Sample: naive CD4+ T cells sorted from blood. Documented subset: CD45RA+ positively selected. The sequence came from a man aged 18 to 35 in good health. The CDR3 DNA reads as TGCGCCAGCAGCACCCAAGAGACCCAGTACTTC. This codes for CASSTQETQYF.